This T cell receptor beta chain was documented in a study of blood T cell repertoires in COVID-19. Study overall: COVID-19 samples from acute and convalescent phases originated in the United States, Italy and Spain. Nucleic acid was either cDNA or gDNA, and it came from T cells, B-cell-depleted T cells, or PBMCs.

Losses at the gene ends were 0 bases for V and 5 bases for J; bases not matched to a gene: 3. Germline V gene sequence: CDR1 SGHRS, CDR2 YFSETQ. The length of the CDR3 is 14 residues. The authors' processing: The authors estimated nucleated cell counts from reference gene primer amplification. The protocol was immunoSEQ multiplex PCR, while the TCRdb copy is restricted to in-frame clones and leaves out a portion. V and J calls and clone size come straight from that table; D and trimming were deduced from the DNA. The table includes about 280,000 clones, approximately 85% detected once. The source of this sequence is a man aged 50-60 years with active or convalescent COVID-19. The V and J genes are TRBV5-1 and TRBJ2-7; TRBD2 matches at 9 bases. The sequenced sample consisted of peripheral blood. The DNA for the CDR3 is TGCGCCAGCAGCTTGGGCGGGAGGGCCAACGAGCAGTACTTC. Translating gives CASSLGGRANEQYF.